This T cell receptor beta chain comes out of a study of cytomegalovirus exposure and HLA in healthy donors. General study results and limits: Productive rates of about 90% or about 30% were seen for most TCR beta V segments in an earlier analysis.

With regard to this clone: What it binds is unknown.

Vbeta (60) and Jbeta (13) primers were used in the PCR. TCRdb's copy holds only in-frame clones and misses some; the assay was immunoSEQ multiplex PCR. The table has about 160,000 clones, around 73% seen once; the top ten hold over 1.1%. Per germline, CDR1 SGHVS and CDR2 FQNEAQ. The CDR3 is 15 amino acids. With V trimmed by 3 bases and J by 4 bases, 4 bases remained unmatched. This TCR was recovered from a male donor in good health and CMV-seronegative. The sample consisted of PBMCs. The rearrangement joins TRBV7-8 to TRBJ2-3; the match to TRBD1 covers 10 bases. For the CDR3, the DNA is TGTGCCAGCAGCTTGCCGGGACAGGGGTCAGATACGCAGTATTTT. Translated, it gives CASSLPGQGSDTQYF.